Listed below are T cell receptor beta chains from one sample, sequenced in a study of blood T cells in healthy people across ages. Using its own MiXCR run on the 5' RACE reads, TCRdb lists one record per CDR3 protein. In the table there are roughly 640,000 distinct CDR3 sequences, around 31% of which are singletons. Specimen: blood. Receptors originate from a woman aged 80 or over in good health. Each CDR3 is given with its conserved first and last residue. Each record gives: V gene, D gene, CDR3 length, J gene, clone size, CDR3 DNA, CDR3 protein. A D gene is named only where the DNA matches it firmly. Clone size, where shown, is once, few, many, or a class for clones that have expanded.

>TRBV30|NA|13|TRBJ2-7|NA
TGTGCCTGGAGTGTACTCCTGGCCCACGAGCAGTACTTC
CAWSVLLAHEQYF
>TRBV6-2/TRBV6-3|NA|13|TRBJ1-1|few
TGTGCCTGCAGCTACGGGGGAAGGGCTGAAGCTTTCTTT
CACSYGGRAEAFF
>TRBV18|TRBD1|16|TRBJ1-5|NA
TGTGCCAGCTCTCCCCAGAGGACAGGGGACAATCAGCCCCAGCATTTT
CASSPQRTGDNQPQHF
>TRBV5-1|NA|15|TRBJ2-7|many
TGCGCCAGCAGCTTGGGAGCGCAAGCGTCTTACGAGCAGTACTTC
CASSLGAQASYEQYF
>TRBV7-9|TRBD2|18|TRBJ2-5|NA
TGTGCCAGCAGCACGACTCTAGCGGGGGGGGACCCGCGGGAGACCCAGTACTTC
CASSTTLAGGDPRETQYF
>TRBV12-3/TRBV12-4|NA|14|TRBJ2-5|many
TGTGCCAGCAGTTTGAACGTTGCAGCAGAGACCCAGTACTTC
CASSLNVAAETQYF
>TRBV27|NA|14|TRBJ1-2|many
TGTGCCAGCAGTTTAACCGGGGCGACGTTTGGCTACACCTTC
CASSLTGATFGYTF
>TRBV20-1|TRBD2|16|TRBJ2-5|many
TGCAGTGCTACCCTTGGTGCGGCGGGGGACCAAGAGACCCAGTACTTC
CSATLGAAGDQETQYF
>TRBV15|NA|16|TRBJ2-5|many
TGTGCCACCAGCAGAGTTCTTAGGGCGGGGCGGGAGACCCAGTACTTC
CATSRVLRAGRETQYF
>TRBV19|TRBD1|14|TRBJ2-5|few
TGTGCCAGTAGTGGGGACAGGATCCAAGAGACCCAGTACTTC
CASSGDRIQETQYF
>TRBV7-6|NA|14|TRBJ2-7|many
TGTGCCAGCAGCTTAGTCGAGGGCCCCTACGAGCAGTACTTC
CASSLVEGPYEQYF
>TRBV19|NA|17|TRBJ1-2|NA
TGTGCCAGTAATGGGGTAAGAAAGACGGACACAAACTATGGCTACACCTTC
CASNGVRKTDTNYGYTF
>TRBV9|NA|13|TRBJ1-5|few
TGTGCCAGCAGCGTAGGAACAGACCAGCCCCAGCATTTT
CASSVGTDQPQHF
>TRBV14|NA|14|TRBJ1-2|once
TGTGCCAGCAGCCTCGGAGGGACTAGCTATGGCTACACCTTC
CASSLGGTSYGYTF
>TRBV18|NA|14|TRBJ2-5|many
TGTGCCAGCTCACCACCGGTGTTACTGGAGACCCAGTACTTC
CASSPPVLLETQYF
>TRBV29-1|NA|11|TRBJ2-2|NA
TGCAGCTACGGCATCACCGGGGAGCTGTTTTTT
CSYGITGELFF
>TRBV20-1|NA|12|TRBJ2-7|many
TGCAGTGCGGGGGACCAAGTTTACGAGCAGTACTTC
CSAGDQVYEQYF
>TRBV20-1|TRBD2|14|TRBJ2-1|many
TGCAGTGCTACTAGCGGGGGGTACACCAATGAGCAGTTCTTC
CSATSGGYTNEQFF
>TRBV11-1|TRBD2|15|TRBJ2-1|many
TGTGCCAGCAGCCTAGCGGGGGGGCGTCTCAATGAGCAGTTCTTC
CASSLAGGRLNEQFF
>TRBV10-3|TRBD2|16|TRBJ2-3|many
TGTGCCATCAGTGATTCGAGCGGGGGTCGCACAGATACGCAGTATTTT
CAISDSSGGRTDTQYF
>TRBV27|NA|14|TRBJ2-3|many
TGTGCCAGCAGCTCCTACGACCACCCAGATACGCAGTATTTT
CASSSYDHPDTQYF
>TRBV14|NA|11|TRBJ2-5|many
TGTGCCAGCAGCCATGGGAAGACCCAGTACTTC
CASSHGKTQYF
>TRBV7-2|NA|14|TRBJ2-1|NA
TGTGCCAGCAGCTTAACTTATCAGTTCAATGAGCAGTTCTTC
CASSLTYQFNEQFF
>TRBV7-2|TRBD1|15|TRBJ1-5|many
TGTGCCAGCAGCTCACAGGGGGGCGGCAATCAGCCCCAGCATTTT
CASSSQGGGNQPQHF
>TRBV7-9|NA|17|TRBJ2-6|many
TGTGCCAGCAGTCCATACACAGGGCCTTCTGGGGCCAACGTCCTGACTTTC
CASSPYTGPSGANVLTF
>TRBV2|TRBD1|16|TRBJ1-6|few
TGTGCCAGCAGTTATCCGGGACAGGGGGCGGATTCACCCCTCCACTTT
CASSYPGQGADSPLHF
>TRBV7-9|NA|16|TRBJ2-5|NA
TGTGCCTGCAGTACAATAGGTGCGGGGCTCCAAGAGACCCAGTACTTC
CACSTIGAGLQETQYF
>TRBV19|TRBD2|16|TRBJ2-1|NA
TGTGCCAGTAGTGTCAAGACTAGCGGGGGAGCGAATGAGCAGTTCTTC
CASSVKTSGGANEQFF
>TRBV5-1|NA|15|TRBJ2-1|few
TGTGTCAGCAGCTTGGTGCAGGGTGGAGTGGGTGAGCAGTTCTTC
CVSSLVQGGVGEQFF
>TRBV6-1|NA|14|TRBJ2-7|few
TGTGCCAGCAGTGATCCCAGGGCCCTCTTCGAGCAGTACTTC
CASSDPRALFEQYF
>TRBV11-2|NA|16|TRBJ2-7|NA
TGTGCCAGCAGCGCTCGTTCCCCGGTTTTAACCTACGAGCAGTACTTC
CASSARSPVLTYEQYF
>TRBV4-3|NA|14|TRBJ2-7|few
TGCGCCAGCAGCCCTGCAGGGTTATTGTACGAGCAGTACTTC
CASSPAGLLYEQYF
>TRBV4-1|NA|19|TRBJ2-2|NA
TGCGCCAGCAGCCTCCAAGGGTACCGGGGGGCGGGTGGCACCGGGGAGCTGTTTTTT
CASSLQGYRGAGGTGELFF
>TRBV27|NA|15|TRBJ2-7|many
TGTGCCAGCAGCCGCTACGCCTGGGCCCAAGGGGAGCAGTACTTC
CASSRYAWAQGEQYF
>TRBV27|TRBD1|17|TRBJ1-6|many
TGTGCCAGCAGTTTATCGCCTCCGGGACAGGGAAATTCACCCCTCCACTTT
CASSLSPPGQGNSPLHF
>TRBV7-2|NA|14|TRBJ2-5|many
TGTGCCAGCAGCTTAGATTACCAGGAGCGGGCCCAGTACTTC
CASSLDYQERAQYF
>TRBV5-1|NA|16|TRBJ1-2|many
TGCGCCAGCAGCTTGGGGGCCGTCTCAGGGGCCTATGGCTACACCTTC
CASSLGAVSGAYGYTF
>TRBV20-1|NA|14|TRBJ1-4|few
TGCAGTGCTAGAGGGGGGCAGGGAAGCGAAAAACTGTTTTTT
CSARGGQGSEKLFF
>TRBV30|TRBD2|15|TRBJ2-3|few
TGTGCCTGGAGTGCGGCTAGCGGGGGTTCGGATACGCAGTATTTT
CAWSAASGGSDTQYF
>TRBV12-3/TRBV12-4|TRBD1|15|TRBJ2-7|NA
TGTGCCAGCAGTTTTAGGGGACAGGGAATCTACGAGCAGTACTTC
CASSFRGQGIYEQYF
>TRBV20-1|NA|15|TRBJ1-5|NA
TGCAGTGCCATCATGGAGGGGCGGGTAAATCAGCCCCAGCATTTT
CSAIMEGRVNQPQHF
>TRBV14|NA|19|TRBJ2-6|NA
TGTGCCAGCAGCACTCTTACAGGACGTCCCCGCTCTGGGGCCAACGTCCTGACTTTC
CASSTLTGRPRSGANVLTF
>TRBV4-2|TRBD1|15|TRBJ1-1|few
TGTGCCAGCAGCCAAGACCGCGGGACAGGGGCTGAAGCTTTCTTT
CASSQDRGTGAEAFF
>TRBV5-6|NA|13|TRBJ2-5|many
TGTCTGCCCCCGGGACACACTCAAGAGACCCAGTACTTC
CLPPGHTQETQYF
>TRBV5-1|TRBD2|14|TRBJ2-7|many
TGCGCCAGCAGGACGACTAGCGGGGGTTACGAGCAGTACTTC
CASRTTSGGYEQYF
>TRBV7-9|NA|13|TRBJ2-5|many
TGTGCCAGCAGCCCCGTCGGACAAGAGACCCAGTACTTC
CASSPVGQETQYF
>TRBV5-1|NA|15|TRBJ2-2|NA
TGCGCCAGCAGCCCAAAGGCAGGGAACACCGGGGAGCGGTTTTTT
CASSPKAGNTGERFF
>TRBV9|NA|15|TRBJ1-4|many
TGTGCCAGCAGCGTATCGCCATTTACAAATGAAAAACTGTTTTTT
CASSVSPFTNEKLFF
>TRBV5-1|NA|15|TRBJ2-5|once
TGCACCAGCAGCTTGGCCGTCGGGGTCCAAGAGACCCAGTACTTC
CTSSLAVGVQETQYF
>TRBV28|NA|17|TRBJ1-2|many
TGTGCCAGCAGCCCCCTGGGGGCAGGCCCAGCTAACTATGGCTACACCTTC
CASSPLGAGPANYGYTF
>TRBV6-6|TRBD1|16|TRBJ1-4|few
TGTGCCAGCAGTTACACACTACAGGGGGGGGGTGAAAAACTGTTTTTT
CASSYTLQGGGEKLFF
>TRBV7-2|NA|17|TRBJ2-6|NA
TGTGCCAGCTCTGGTTTAATTGGGCCGGCTGGGGCCAACGTCCTGACTTTC
CASSGLIGPAGANVLTF
>TRBV12-3/TRBV12-4|NA|12|TRBJ2-7|many
TGTGCCAGCAGTTTCTCGGGGGACGAGCAGTACTTC
CASSFSGDEQYF
>TRBV12-3/TRBV12-4|TRBD2|15|TRBJ2-3|NA
TGTGCCAGCAGTTTAGCTAGCGGGACGGGCGATACGCAGTATTTT
CASSLASGTGDTQYF
>TRBV20-1|NA|13|TRBJ1-4|NA
TGCAGTGCTAGATCGATTAATAATGAAAAACTGTTTTTT
CSARSINNEKLFF
>TRBV7-9|NA|13|TRBJ1-5|many
TGTGCCAGCAGCCTCGGTTCACATGAGCCCCAGCATTTT
CASSLGSHEPQHF
>TRBV2|NA|13|TRBJ1-2|many
TGTGCCAGCAGGGATGGACAGATCTATGGCTACACCTTC
CASRDGQIYGYTF
>TRBV20-1|NA|13|TRBJ1-2|few
TGCAGTGCTAGAGAGTCGGGGTCCTATGGCTACACCTTC
CSARESGSYGYTF
>TRBV29-1|NA|13|TRBJ1-1|few
TGCAGCGTTGAGGTGGGGATGAACACTGAAGCTTTCTTT
CSVEVGMNTEAFF
>TRBV6-1|NA|15|TRBJ2-6|many
TGTGCCAGCACAGCAGGGGCGACCGGGGCCAACGTCCTGACTTTC
CASTAGATGANVLTF